The 27 T cell receptor beta chains given below trace back to one sample, sequenced in a study of T cells in Graves' hyperthyroidism and ophthalmopathy. RNA transcripts yielded amplified TCR beta CDR3 regions. The study used the HTBI primer set for a first-round RT-PCR of the TCR CDR3. MiXCR, run by TCRdb on the multiplex PCR reads, gives a single entry per CDR3 protein. In the table there are about 320,000 distinct CDR3 sequences, approximately 16% of which are singletons. The source material was blood. The origin of the receptors is a man aged 25 to 40 with Graves' hyperthyroidism.

This clonotype has just a few counts. V gene TRBV27 combines with J gene TRBJ2-1, with D perhaps matching TRBD1 or TRBD2 (6 bases each). V was shortened by 11 bases and J by 8 bases, with 22 bases between the two germline ends. CDR1 and CDR2 from the germline V gene are MNHEY and SMNVEV (reference sequence). The length of the CDR3 is 14 residues. The CDR3 nucleotides are TGTGCCCCGAAGGGGGGACCTGGACGCCATGAGCAGTTCTTC. It yields the protein CAPKGGPGRHEQFF.

This clonotype came up many times. The rearrangement links TRBV11-2 to TRBJ2-7, with no clear D. Deletions cut 1 base from V and 3 bases from J, with 4 bases between. Germline CDR1 is SGHAT and CDR2 is FQNNGV. The CDR3 covers 12 residues. In nucleotides, the CDR3 is TGTGCCAGCAGCTTAGGCCACTACGAGCAGTACTTC. Translating it yields CASSLGHYEQYF.

This clonotype was found a few times. The chain carries TRBV5-4 and TRBJ2-1; unclear D gene. Trimming pared 0 bases from V and 9 bases from J, leaving 13 bases between. This CDR3 contains 14 residues. The V gene's germline CDR1 is SGHNT and CDR2 YYREEE (reference sequence). CDR3 in DNA: TGTGCCAGCAGCTTGGGTAGTCCAGGCGGTGAGCAGTTCTTC. Protein product: CASSLGSPGGEQFF.

This clonotype has a handful of counts. This chain connects TRBV29-1 to TRBJ2-7; 10 positions agree with TRBD2. Losses at the gene ends were 0 bases for V and 3 bases for J; bases not matched to a gene: 2. Germline V gene lookup returns CDR1 SQVTM and CDR2 ANQGSEA. The CDR3 runs 14 residues. The CDR3 reads CSVEDEREGYEQYF. The DNA of the CDR3 is TGCAGCGTTGAAGATGAGCGGGAGGGCTACGAGCAGTACTTC.

The chain couples TRBV5-1 to TRBJ1-1; 10 bases align to TRBD1. With 0 bases clipped from V and 5 bases from J, the junction kept 10 bases outside the gene matches. The CDR3 is 17 amino acids. The germline V gene encodes CDR1 SGHRS and CDR2 YFSETQ. The CDR3 sequence is CASSLVSLDRGGTEAFF. CDR3 nucleotide sequence: TGCGCCAGCAGCTTGGTTTCCCTGGACAGGGGGGGGACTGAAGCTTTCTTT.

This clonotype occurred many times. This sequence joins TRBV6-1 and TRBJ2-1; D not certain. The CDR3 runs 13 residues. Trimming shortened V by 2 bases and J by 6 bases, and 8 bases separated the two germline ends. Germline assignment: CDR1 MNHNS and CDR2 SASEGT. In nucleotides, the CDR3 is TGTGCCAGCAGTGAACCGGTGACCAATGAGCAGTTCTTC. It yields the protein CASSEPVTNEQFF.

This clonotype has at least ten counts. The chain links TRBV18 to TRBJ2-3; D remains ambiguous. The CDR3 is 15 residues long. Trimming pared 2 bases from V and 2 bases from J, leaving 11 bases between. Germline CDR1 and CDR2: KGHSH and LQKENI. The CDR3 loop is CASSPSSLNTDTQYF. CDR3 nucleotides: TGTGCCAGCTCACCATCCAGCCTAAACACAGATACGCAGTATTTT.

The chain joins TRBV7-9 to TRBJ2-4, with 12 bases aligning to TRBD2. Germline CDR1 reads SEHNR; CDR2 reads FQNEAQ (reference sequence). The CDR3 has 15 residues. With V trimmed by 4 bases and J by 8 bases, 6 bases remained unmatched. The CDR3 nucleotides are TGTGCCAGCAGCTCACTAGCGGGAGGTGGGGACATTCAGTACTTC. Protein: CASSSLAGGGDIQYF.

This clonotype appeared a few times. The rearrangement joins TRBV7-9 to TRBJ2-2, with D hard to call. CDR3 size: 14 residues. Trimming stripped 2 bases from V and 3 bases from J, with 7 bases between. Germline CDR1 reads SEHNR; CDR2 reads FQNEAQ (reference sequence). In DNA form, the CDR3 reads TGTGCCAGCAGCTTACTTCCTTACACCGGGGAGCTGTTTTTT. Its protein is CASSLLPYTGELFF.

This chain connects TRBV5-1 to TRBJ2-4; no clear D. Germline CDR1 is SGHRS and CDR2 is YFSETQ. Deletions cut 2 bases from V and 6 bases from J, with 9 bases between. This CDR3 region has 13 residues. The CDR3 DNA reads TGCGCCAGCAGCTTTGGTCTGGGAAACATTCAGTACTTC. It translates to CASSFGLGNIQYF.

V and J are TRBV28 and TRBJ2-2, with 9 bases that match TRBD1. The junction had 10 bases not matched to a gene; V was cut back by 3 bases and J by 8 bases. The CDR3 sequence is 16 residues long. Germline CDR1 is MDHEN and CDR2 is SYDVKM. The CDR3 is CASSFSPTGGLGELFF. The CDR3 DNA follows: TGTGCCAGCAGTTTTTCCCCGACAGGGGGATTGGGGGAGCTGTTTTTT.

The rearrangement links TRBV27 to TRBJ1-1; no clear D. The CDR3 totals 14 residues. Germline assignment: CDR1 MNHEY and CDR2 SMNVEV (reference sequence). V was trimmed by 4 bases and J by 6 bases, leaving 15 bases between them. The CDR3 DNA is TGTGCCAGCAGTTCCACCACGGGAGGTCCTGAAGCTTTCTTT. Protein: CASSSTTGGPEAFF.

This clonotype has more than one count but fewer than ten. The chain is built from TRBV2 and TRBJ1-4; 7 bases agree with TRBD1. Trimming took 5 bases from V and 2 from J; bases not matched to a gene: 11. CDR3 length: 17 amino acids. Germline assignment: CDR1 SNHLY and CDR2 FYNNEI. The CDR3 DNA is TGTGCCAGCAGTCTAACGACAGGGATGGCTACTAATGAAAAACTGTTTTTT. Protein: CASSLTTGMATNEKLFF.

This clonotype was picked up a small number of times. The chain recombines TRBV24-1 with TRBJ2-2; 7 bases map to TRBD1. The CDR3 contains 17 residues. With 1 base clipped from V and 0 bases from J, the junction kept 4 bases outside the gene matches. The germline V gene encodes CDR1 KGHDR and CDR2 SFDVKD. Here the CDR3 DNA reads TGTGCCACCAGTGATTTCCGGGACAGAACGAACACCGGGGAGCTGTTTTTT. It translates to CATSDFRDRTNTGELFF.

The sample holds a few counts of this clonotype. The chain is built from TRBV12-5 and TRBJ1-1, with 7 positions matching TRBD1. Germline assignment: CDR1 LGHNT and CDR2 FRNRAP. Losses at the gene ends were 7 bases for V and 6 bases for J; bases not matched to a gene: 14. The CDR3 is 15 amino acids. CDR3 sequence (DNA): TGTGCTAGTGCCCAATTTCCCCCCGACAGGGCTGAAGCTTTCTTT. It yields the protein CASAQFPPDRAEAFF. The entire variable domain, with the rest obtained from reference TRBV12-5 and TRBJ1-1, is as follows: DARVTQTPRHKVTEMGQEVTMRCQPILGHNTVFWYRQTMMQGLELLAYFRNRAPLDDSGMPKDRFSAEMPDATLATLKIQPSEPRDSAVYFCASAQFPPDRAEAFFGQGTRLTVV.

This clonotype was counted many times. The CDR3 nucleotides read TGCGCCAGCAGCTTGACCCCCAGGGGAGGAGATCAGCCCCAGCATTTT. Translation gives CASSLTPRGGDQPQHF. This chain joins TRBV5-1 and TRBJ1-5; tentatively, D is TRBD1 (6 bases). Germline loops: CDR1 SGHRS, CDR2 YFSETQ. This CDR3 has 16 residues. V was clipped by 1 base and J by 5 bases, with 16 bases between them. The whole variable domain, filled in from reference TRBV5-1 and TRBJ1-5, reads KAGVTQTPRYLIKTRGQQVTLSCSPISGHRSVSWYQQTPGQGLQFLFEYFSETQRNKGNFPGRFSGRQFSNSRSEMNVSTLELGDSALYLCASSLTPRGGDQPQHFGDGTRLSIL.

The CDR3 sequence is CASSLREGYTEAFF. The CDR3 nucleotides read TGTGCCAGCTCCCTACGGGAGGGGTACACTGAAGCTTTCTTT. The V and J genes are TRBV18 and TRBJ1-1, with TRBD1 as a possible D gene (5 bases). V lost 6 bases, J lost 3 bases, and 14 bases lay in between. The germline CDR1 and CDR2 sequences are KGHSH and LQKENI. The CDR3 runs to 14 residues.

In this sample, this clonotype turned up many times. The chain joins TRBV2 to TRBJ2-7; D ambiguous. The germline V gene has CDR1 SNHLY and CDR2 FYNNEI. The CDR3 totals 15 residues. The V end was cut by 3 bases, the J end by 2 bases, with 14 bases between. The CDR3: CASSDNAFGPYEQYF. The CDR3 bases are TGTGCCAGCAGTGACAATGCCTTTGGGCCCTACGAGCAGTACTTC.

This clonotype was picked up many times. The V call is TRBV3-1, the J call TRBJ2-2; TRBD2 is a possible D gene (5 bases). The CDR3 has 15 residues. V was cut by 3 bases and J by 1 base, with 9 bases left in between. Germline V gene data show CDR1 as LGHDT and CDR2 as YNNKEL (reference sequence). The CDR3 loop reads CASSQNGGNTGELFF. CDR3 DNA: TGTGCCAGCAGCCAGAACGGAGGGAACACCGGGGAGCTGTTTTTT.

This clonotype was counted many times. The chain is built from TRBV7-2 and TRBJ2-3; 10 bases are shared with TRBD2. Germline values: CDR1 SGHTA, CDR2 FQGNSA. V shed 2 bases and J 6 bases; nucleotides not matched to a gene: 11. The CDR3 consists of 17 residues. CDR3 residues: CASSLTSGMGRKDTQYF. The CDR3 DNA reads TGTGCCAGCAGCTTAACTAGCGGGATGGGTCGTAAGGATACGCAGTATTTT. The variable domain in full, with the rest retrieved from reference TRBV7-2 and TRBJ2-3, is GAGVSQSPSNKVTEKGKDVELRCDPISGHTALYWYRQSLGQGLEFLIYFQGNSAPDKSGLPSDRFSAERTGGSVSTLTIQRTQQEDSAVYLCASSLTSGMGRKDTQYFGPGTRLTVL.

The genes are TRBV5-1 and TRBJ1-2; TRBD1 might be the D (5 bases). This CDR3 has 11 residues. Trimming cost V 0 bases and J 8 bases, with 5 bases left between them. Germline CDR1 reads SGHRS; CDR2 reads YFSETQ. In nucleotides, the CDR3 is TGCGCCAGCAGCTTGGGACAGGGCTACACCTTC. This sequence encodes CASSLGQGYTF. The variable domain in full, completed from reference TRBV5-1 and TRBJ1-2, reads KAGVTQTPRYLIKTRGQQVTLSCSPISGHRSVSWYQQTPGQGLQFLFEYFSETQRNKGNFPGRFSGRQFSNSRSEMNVSTLELGDSALYLCASSLGQGYTFGSGTRLTVV.

This clonotype was seen many times. V and J are TRBV18 and TRBJ1-2; 7 positions match TRBD1. J was trimmed by 0 bases and V by 4 bases; bases with no gene match: 5. The CDR3 totals 15 residues. The germline V gene encodes CDR1 KGHSH and CDR2 LQKENI. DNA for the CDR3: TGTGCCAGCTCACTAGGACAGGCAACTAACTATGGCTACACCTTC. It codes for CASSLGQATNYGYTF.

The chain has TRBV3-1 and TRBJ2-5; D is possibly TRBD1 or TRBD2 (5 bases each). The CDR3 has 14 amino acids. V lost 3 bases and J lost 5, with 13 bases in between. The V gene's germline CDR1 is LGHDT and CDR2 YNNKEL (reference sequence). CDR3 bases: TGTGCCAGCAGCCACTGGGGGAGCGCGGAGACCCAGTACTTC. It specifies CASSHWGSAETQYF.

The rearrangement uses TRBV6-1 and TRBJ2-7, with D tentatively TRBD2 (5 bases). This CDR3 is 14 amino acids long. Trimming removed 5 bases from V and 2 bases from J, with 13 bases in between. The V gene's germline CDR1 is MNHNS and CDR2 SASEGT. DNA for the CDR3: TGTGCCAGCAGTACATCCTTCGGGGCCTACGAGCAGTACTTC. It specifies CASSTSFGAYEQYF.

This clonotype was picked up a small number of times. The chain combines TRBV24-1 with TRBJ1-2, with D uncertain. Germline loops: CDR1 KGHDR, CDR2 SFDVKD. Between the trimmed V and J ends, which lost 3 bases and 5 bases, there was a span of 6 bases. The CDR3 covers 12 residues. CDR3 amino acids: CATSDGIYGYTF. The CDR3 DNA sequence: TGTGCCACCAGTGATGGCATATATGGCTACACCTTC.

This clonotype has a count of ten or more. The chain combines TRBV28 with TRBJ2-7; D possibly corresponds to TRBD1 (5 bases). The CDR3 extends over 15 amino acids. Trimming took off 5 bases at V and 3 bases at J, with 17 bases between the two ends. The germline V gene encodes CDR1 MDHEN and CDR2 SYDVKM. CDR3 protein: CASSPQGTLGYEQYF. CDR3 bases: TGTGCCAGCAGTCCTCAGGGTACCCTCGGCTACGAGCAGTACTTC.

Concerning this clonotype: Since a much larger clone is just one base distant, this may be a read error. The V call is TRBV3-1, the J call TRBJ2-1, with a possible D match to TRBD1 (5 bases). Germline V gene sequence: CDR1 LGHDT, CDR2 YNNKEL (reference sequence). CDR3 length: 17 residues. V lost 1 base, J lost 4 bases, and 17 bases lay in between. For the CDR3, the DNA is TGTGCCAGCAGCCAAGTTATAAGAAGGGGCGAATACAATGAGCAGTTCTTC. Translated: CASSQVIRRGEYNEQFF.